This entry lists 27 T cell receptor beta chains sequenced from one sample in a study of CD8 T cells in acute hepatitis C reinfection. Notes on the study in general: Overrepresentation in the naive pool did not explain the preferential TRBV04 and TRBV06 usage seen in all groups.

Time point denoted: acute HCV infection, within 168 days of estimated infection date. No in vitro expansion preceded sequencing of these hepatitis C virus-specific cells, which were studied ex vivo. The data were produced by immunoSEQ multiplex PCR, yet TCRdb's version contains in-frame clones alone and is incomplete. This table has some 630 clones, around 50% appearing once. Sequenced here: HCV NS3-1073 tetramer-sorted CD8+ T cells from PBMCs, sampled during acute infection. Source of these receptors: a woman aged 25 to 39 who spontaneously cleared hepatitis C infection.

This chain joins TRBV28 and TRBJ1-1; D unclear. Germline V CDR1 and CDR2: MDHEN, SYDVKM. V gave up 3 bases and J gave up 4 bases, with 6 bases separating them. This CDR3 contains 12 residues. CDR3: CASSFSITEAFF. The CDR3 nucleotides read TGTGCCAGCAGTTTTAGCATCACTGAAGCTTTCTTT. The full variable domain, with the rest looked up from reference TRBV28 and TRBJ1-1, is DVKVTQSSRYLVKRTGEKVFLECVQDMDHENMFWYRQDPGLGLRLIYFSYDVKMKEKGDIPEGYSVSREKKERFSLILESASTNQTSMYLCASSFSITEAFFGQGTRLTVV.

This clone came up once. The chain couples TRBV5-6 to TRBJ1-2; 8 positions agree with TRBD1. The CDR3 is 14 amino acids. The trim removed 3 bases at V and 4 bases at J, leaving 5 bases unmatched. Germline V gene sequence: CDR1 SGHDT, CDR2 YYEEEE. The CDR3 reads CASSSDRDFYGYTF. DNA for the CDR3: TGTGCCAGCAGCTCGGACAGGGACTTCTATGGCTACACCTTC.

This clone is deemed medium-sized (0.01 to 0.1%). The chain links TRBV27 to TRBJ2-3, with D possibly matching TRBD2 (6 bases). Germline V CDR1 and CDR2: MNHEY, SMNVEV (reference sequence). Trimming removed 8 bases from V and 3 bases from J, with 21 bases in between. This CDR3 contains 16 residues. In DNA, the CDR3 is TGTGCCAGCCCAAATTCAACTAGCCTAACTACAGATACGCAGTATTTT. Translation gives CASPNSTSLTTDTQYF.

By share, this clone ranks as large. The rearrangement joins TRBV29-1 to TRBJ2-1; 12 bases are a match to TRBD2. CDR1 is SQVTM, CDR2 ANQGSEA, per germline. The CDR3 totals 15 residues. After removal of 6 bases from V and 2 bases from J, the junction contained 5 bases not matched to a gene. The CDR3 loop is CSVRLAGDTYNEQFF. The DNA for the CDR3 is TGCAGCGTGCGACTAGCGGGAGATACCTACAATGAGCAGTTCTTC.

Relative to its sample, this clone is large. The genes are TRBV11-2 and TRBJ2-1; possible D gene TRBD2, 6 bases. Germline V lookup: CDR1 SGHAT, CDR2 FQNNGV. The CDR3 has 15 amino acids. Trimming stripped 0 bases from V and 9 bases from J, with 15 bases between. The CDR3 spells CASSLEAGAWGEQFF. The DNA for the CDR3 is TGTGCCAGCAGCTTAGAAGCGGGTGCCTGGGGTGAGCAGTTCTTC.

This chain joins TRBV28 and TRBJ1-2; D is ambiguous. V shed 6 bases and J shed 7 bases, with 21 bases lying between them. Germline V gene sequence: CDR1 MDHEN, CDR2 SYDVKM. CDR3 length equals 15 residues. In DNA, the CDR3 is TGTGCCAGCAGCTTAACGGTTGGCCAACCCCCTGGCTACACCTTC. Protein: CASSLTVGQPPGYTF.

The chain is built from TRBV28 and TRBJ1-1; the match to TRBD1 covers 10 bases. Germline V gene data show CDR1 as MDHEN and CDR2 as SYDVKM. The ends lost 10 bases at V and 0 bases at J; junction bases unmatched: 8. The CDR3 totals 15 residues. The CDR3 DNA reads as TGTGCCAACCCTTGGACAGGGGGTATGAACACTGAAGCTTTCTTT. Protein: CANPWTGGMNTEAFF.

V gene TRBV15 combines with J gene TRBJ2-7; D perhaps matches TRBD2 (5 bases). Germline assignment: CDR1 LNHNV and CDR2 YYDKDF (reference sequence). V shed 5 bases and J shed 7 bases, with 18 bases lying between them. The CDR3 is made up of 14 amino acids. The CDR3 region has the DNA TGTGCCACCAGCGGACTTCGGTCAGAGGAGGAGCAGTACTTC. This codes for CATSGLRSEEEQYF.

This clone has a handful of counts. This chain connects TRBV10-3 to TRBJ2-7; TRBD2 matches at 9 bases. The germline V gene encodes CDR1 ENHRY and CDR2 SYGVKD. J lost 2 bases, V lost 8 bases, and 19 bases had no gene match. This CDR3 is built from 18 residues. The CDR3 region has the DNA TGTGCCATCGGACAGGTAGCGGGAGAAGGAAGGCAGGCCTACGAGCAGTACTTC. Amino acid sequence: CAIGQVAGEGRQAYEQYF.

By share of the sample, this clone is large. J is TRBJ2-7 and V is TRBV19, with 8 bases fitting TRBD1. The CDR3 sequence is 20 residues long. Germline CDR1 reads LNHDA; CDR2 reads SQIVND (reference sequence). J lost 3 bases, V lost 1 base, and 20 bases had no gene match. CDR3 in DNA: TGTGCCAGTAGTATAGCCACCGGGACAGGAGACCCCCGATTAAACTACGAGCAGTACTTC. The encoded protein is CASSIATGTGDPRLNYEQYF. The variable domain in full, completed from reference TRBV19 and TRBJ2-7, reads DGGITQSPKYLFRKEGQNVTLSCEQNLNHDAMYWYRQDPGQGLRLIYYSQIVNDFQKGDIAEGYSVSREKKESFPLTVTSAQKNPTAFYLCASSIATGTGDPRLNYEQYFGPGTRLTVT.

This chain connects TRBV18 to TRBJ2-2, with TRBD1 matching 10 bases. CDR3 length: 18 residues. Losses at the gene ends were 3 bases for V and 4 bases for J; bases not matched to a gene: 11. Germline CDR1 reads KGHSH; CDR2 reads LQKENI. In nucleotides, the CDR3 is TGTGCCAGCTCACCGGGACAGGGGCCCCTGGAGAGCACCGGGGAGCTGTTTTTT. It codes for CASSPGQGPLESTGELFF.

This rearrangement joins TRBV7-9 to TRBJ1-1; 8 bases are a match to TRBD1. This CDR3 contains 13 residues. After removal of 7 bases from V and 4 bases from J, the junction contained 5 bases not matched to a gene. From germline, CDR1 is SEHNR and CDR2 FQNEAQ (reference sequence). The CDR3 is CASTTGAATEAFF. The CDR3 DNA reads as TGTGCCAGCACGACAGGGGCCGCCACTGAAGCTTTCTTT. The variable domain in full, with the rest retrieved from reference TRBV7-9 and TRBJ1-1, is DTGVSQNPRHKITKRGQNVTFRCDPISEHNRLYWYRQTLGQGPEFLTYFQNEAQLEKSRLLSDRFSAERPKGSFSTLEIQRTEQGDSAMYLCASTTGAATEAFFGQGTRLTVV.

In its sample, this clone was seen a few times. The chain joins TRBV28 to TRBJ2-7; TRBD2 might be the D (6 bases). V dropped 6 bases and J dropped 4 bases, with 22 bases sitting between them. The CDR3 is 16 residues long. Germline assignment: CDR1 MDHEN and CDR2 SYDVKM. The CDR3 reads CASSPHPGRQTYEQYF. The CDR3 bases are TGTGCCAGCAGCCCTCACCCCGGGAGACAGACTTACGAGCAGTACTTC.

The V call is TRBV6-5, the J call TRBJ2-2; TRBD1 might be the D (5 bases). V lost 8 bases and J lost 1, with 8 bases in between. Germline V gene data show CDR1 as MNHEY and CDR2 as SVGAGI. This CDR3 has 13 residues. Here the CDR3 DNA reads TGTGCCAGCGGCGACAGGAACACCGGGGAGCTGTTTTTT. Translated, it gives CASGDRNTGELFF.

The chain combines TRBV4-3 with TRBJ2-7; tentative D call: TRBD1 (6 bases). The germline V and J ends were trimmed by 3 bases and 2 bases, with 17 bases remaining between them. Per the germline V gene, CDR1 is LGHNA and CDR2 is YSLEER. This CDR3 comprises 16 residues. Written as DNA, the CDR3 is TGCGCCAGCAGCCAGGAGGTTGGACAGTCCGCCTACGAGCAGTACTTC. Its protein is CASSQEVGQSAYEQYF.

As for this clone: Given a much more abundant clone one base away, this may be a read error. The chain uses TRBV5-4 and TRBJ2-1, with 10 bases identical to TRBD2. V shed 4 bases and J 6 bases; nucleotides not matched to a gene: 7. Germline CDR1 is SGHNT and CDR2 is YYREEE (reference sequence). This CDR3 has 15 amino acids. CDR3 DNA sequence: TGTGCCAGCAGCCAAGAGGTAGCGGGAGGCAATGAGCAGTTCTTC. Its translation is CASSQEVAGGNEQFF.

This clone occurred a few times. This chain joins TRBV29-1 and TRBJ1-5; D remains unclear. V shed 4 bases and J shed 4 bases, with 14 bases lying between them. Germline values: CDR1 SQVTM, CDR2 ANQGSEA. This CDR3 region has 14 residues. The CDR3 DNA sequence: TGCAGCGTTGTCGTGGAGTCAGGTAATCAGCCCCAGCATTTT. Protein product: CSVVVESGNQPQHF.

By share of the sample, this clone is large. The rearrangement links TRBV5-6 to TRBJ1-1, with 8 bases aligning to TRBD1. Looked up from germline, CDR1 is SGHDT and CDR2 is YYEEEE. This CDR3 comprises 13 residues. The ends lost 6 bases at V and 4 bases at J; junction bases unmatched: 5. CDR3 residues: CASTTGAATEAFF. The CDR3, as DNA: TGTGCCAGCACGACAGGGGCCGCCACTGAAGCTTTCTTT.

The V and J genes are TRBV7-5 and TRBJ2-1; TRBD2 reflects the table's D call only, with no check against the DNA. TRBV7-5 is tagged as a pseudogene. The CDR3 has 16 amino acids. DNA for the CDR3: TGTGCCAGACCCACCTGCCTGGGACTAGCGGGGAATGAGCAGTTCTTC. This codes for CARPTCLGLAGNEQFF.

This clone is large by share. The chain couples TRBV15 to TRBJ1-1; no firm D call. Germline CDR1 reads LNHNV; CDR2 reads YYDKDF (reference sequence). The CDR3 contains 17 residues. The V end lost 0 bases, the J end lost 0 bases, and 14 bases lay between the germline ends. This CDR3 is CATSRDSGLHMNTEAFF. CDR3 in DNA: TGTGCCACCAGCAGAGATTCTGGACTCCACATGAACACTGAAGCTTTCTTT.

The V gene is TRBV13, the J gene TRBJ1-1; D is unresolved. Germline-derived CDR1 and CDR2 are PRHDT and FYEKMQ (reference sequence). Trimming removed 6 bases at V and 3 bases at J, with 11 bases between. The CDR3 extends over 13 amino acids. The CDR3 DNA sequence: TGTGCCAGCAGACATGGAGCGGACACTGAAGCTTTCTTT. As protein: CASRHGADTEAFF.

CDR3 residues: CASSQEPLQAAPGEQYF. The CDR3 DNA follows: TGTGCCAGCAGCCAAGAACCCCTTCAAGCGGCCCCGGGAGAGCAGTACTTC. This chain uses TRBV4-2 with TRBJ2-7; D is perhaps TRBD2 (5 bases). The germline V and J ends were trimmed by 0 bases and 7 bases, with 22 bases remaining between them. Germline V gene data show CDR1 as LGHNA and CDR2 as YNFKEQ. This CDR3 has 17 amino acids.

The chain uses TRBV29-1 and TRBJ2-1; tentatively, D is TRBD1 (5 bases). CDR1 is SQVTM and CDR2 is ANQGSEA in the germline V gene. The germline V and J ends were trimmed by 4 bases and 5 bases, with 15 bases remaining between them. There are 14 residues in the CDR3. In DNA form, the CDR3 reads TGCAGCGTTGCTCTGGCAGGGTGGGACAATGAGCAGTTCTTC. It is translated as CSVALAGWDNEQFF.

The rearrangement links TRBV5-1 to TRBJ2-3; TRBD1 or TRBD2 may be the D gene (5 bases each). Deletions cut 0 bases from V and 5 bases from J, with 16 bases between. Per germline, CDR1 SGHRS and CDR2 YFSETQ. The CDR3 totals 16 residues. This CDR3 reads CASSLDSGAHGDTQYF. CDR3 in DNA: TGCGCCAGCAGCTTGGATTCCGGGGCCCATGGAGATACGCAGTATTTT.

This clone was detected only once. The chain employs TRBV4-3 and TRBJ1-3; a weak D match, TRBD1 (5 bases). V was trimmed by 4 bases and J by 3 bases, leaving 10 bases between them. Germline loops: CDR1 LGHNA, CDR2 YSLEER. CDR3 length equals 14 residues. CDR3 loop: CASSPGTSGNTIYF. In DNA, the CDR3 is TGCGCCAGCAGCCCCGGGACGAGTGGAAACACCATATATTTT.

Here the CDR3 reads CASSLTLTGENIQYF. In nucleotides, the CDR3 is TGTGCCAGCAGTTTAACCCTGACAGGAGAAAACATTCAGTACTTC. This chain connects TRBV28 to TRBJ2-4, with D maybe TRBD1 (6 bases). V was clipped by 2 bases and J by 5 bases, with 13 bases between them. The CDR3 contains 15 residues. CDR1 MDHEN and CDR2 SYDVKM come from the germline V gene.

This clone was recorded a few times. The gene calls are TRBV7-2 and TRBJ2-7; possibly TRBD2 for D (6 bases). The germline V and J ends were trimmed by 0 bases and 2 bases, with 14 bases remaining between them. This CDR3 comprises 16 residues. The germline CDR1 and CDR2 sequences are SGHTA and FQGNSA. The CDR3 loop reads CASSLARGGEAYEQYF. The CDR3 DNA reads as TGTGCCAGCAGCTTAGCGCGTGGAGGGGAAGCCTACGAGCAGTACTTC.